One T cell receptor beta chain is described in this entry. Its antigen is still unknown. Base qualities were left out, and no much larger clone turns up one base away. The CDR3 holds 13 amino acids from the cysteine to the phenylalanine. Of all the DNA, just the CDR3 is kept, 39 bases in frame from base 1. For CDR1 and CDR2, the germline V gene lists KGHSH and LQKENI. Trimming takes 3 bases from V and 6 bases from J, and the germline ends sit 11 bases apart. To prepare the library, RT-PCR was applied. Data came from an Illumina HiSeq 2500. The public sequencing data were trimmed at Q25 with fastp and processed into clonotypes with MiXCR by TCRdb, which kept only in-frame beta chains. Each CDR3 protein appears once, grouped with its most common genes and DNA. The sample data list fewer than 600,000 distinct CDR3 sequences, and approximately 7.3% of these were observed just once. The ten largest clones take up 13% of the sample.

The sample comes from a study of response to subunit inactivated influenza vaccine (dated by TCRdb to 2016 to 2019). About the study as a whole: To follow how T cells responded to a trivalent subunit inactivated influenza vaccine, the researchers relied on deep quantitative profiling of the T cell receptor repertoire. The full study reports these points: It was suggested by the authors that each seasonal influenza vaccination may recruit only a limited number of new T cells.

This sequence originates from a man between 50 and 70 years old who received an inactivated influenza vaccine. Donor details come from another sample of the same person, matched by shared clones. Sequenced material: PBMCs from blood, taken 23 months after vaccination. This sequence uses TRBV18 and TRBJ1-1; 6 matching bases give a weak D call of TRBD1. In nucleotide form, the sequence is TGTGCCAGCTCACCCACAGGGCTCCCTGAAGCTTTCTTT. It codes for CASSPTGLPEAFF.